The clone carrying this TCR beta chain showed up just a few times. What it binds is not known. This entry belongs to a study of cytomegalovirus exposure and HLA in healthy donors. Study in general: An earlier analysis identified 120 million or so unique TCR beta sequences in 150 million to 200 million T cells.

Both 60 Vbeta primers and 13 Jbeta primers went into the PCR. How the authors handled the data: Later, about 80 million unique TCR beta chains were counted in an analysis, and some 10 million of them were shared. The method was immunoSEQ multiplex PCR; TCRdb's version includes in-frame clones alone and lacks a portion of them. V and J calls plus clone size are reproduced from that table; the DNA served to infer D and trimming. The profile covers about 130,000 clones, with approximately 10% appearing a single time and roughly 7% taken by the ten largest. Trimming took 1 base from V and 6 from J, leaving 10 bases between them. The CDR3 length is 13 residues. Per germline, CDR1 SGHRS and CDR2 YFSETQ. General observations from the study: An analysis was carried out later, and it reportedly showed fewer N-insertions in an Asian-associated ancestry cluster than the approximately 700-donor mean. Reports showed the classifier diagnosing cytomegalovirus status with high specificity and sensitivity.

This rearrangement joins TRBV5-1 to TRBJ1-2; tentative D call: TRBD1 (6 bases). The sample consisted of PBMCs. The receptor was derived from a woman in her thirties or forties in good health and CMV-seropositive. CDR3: CASSLMAGDGYTF. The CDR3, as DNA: TGCGCCAGCAGCTTGATGGCAGGGGATGGCTACACCTTC. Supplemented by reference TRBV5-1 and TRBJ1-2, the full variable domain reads KAGVTQTPRYLIKTRGQQVTLSCSPISGHRSVSWYQQTPGQGLQFLFEYFSETQRNKGNFPGRFSGRQFSNSRSEMNVSTLELGDSALYLCASSLMAGDGYTFGSGTRLTVV.